What follows are 9 T cell receptor beta chains derived from one specimen sequenced in a study of cytomegalovirus exposure and HLA in healthy donors (dated by TCRdb to about 2017). The library was obtained by the immunoSEQ multiplex PCR assay. For the multiplex PCR, a mixture combining 60 forward primers for TCR Vbeta segments and 13 reverse primers for TCR Jbeta segments was used. In its TCRdb copy, this immuneACCESS table keeps in-frame sequences only and misses some clones. Where compared with another copy, unresolved V genes explain less than half of these, and the others have no known cause. In all, the sample holds around 170,000 clones, and 75% to 90% of those were seen once. More than 1.1% of the sample comes from the top ten. The sequenced material came from PBMCs. All receptors derive from a girl under 18 in good health and CMV-seropositive.

This clone has just one count. The V and J genes are TRBV6-1 and TRBJ2-7; a possible D gene is TRBD1 (6 bases). Germline V gives CDR1 MNHNS, CDR2 SASEGT. V was clipped by 7 bases and J by 0 bases, with 13 bases between them. The CDR3 is 14 residues long. The CDR3: CASIRDTSSYEQYF. The CDR3 coding sequence is TGTGCCAGCATCCGGGACACGAGCTCCTACGAGCAGTACTTC.

The rearrangement uses TRBV29-1 and TRBJ2-2; TRBD2 aligns across 9 bases. V lost 1 base to trimming and J lost 3 bases; unmatched junction nucleotides: 9. CDR1 and CDR2 (germline): SQVTM, ANQGSEA. This CDR3 spans 17 amino acids. The CDR3 region is CSVEGGLASGYTGELFF. CDR3 bases: TGCAGCGTTGAAGGGGGACTAGCTAGCGGGTACACCGGGGAGCTGTTTTTT.

The rearrangement joins TRBV7-9 to TRBJ1-3; D is ambiguous. V was clipped by 4 bases and J by 3 bases, with 22 bases between them. The germline V gene has CDR1 SEHNR and CDR2 FQNEAQ (reference sequence). CDR3 length equals 18 residues. In nucleotides, the CDR3 is TGTGCCAGCAGCTCCCACGTCTCCTACAGAATGGGTGGAAACACCATATATTTT. Encoded protein: CASSSHVSYRMGGNTIYF.

This rearrangement joins TRBV9 to TRBJ2-2; D might be TRBD2 (7 bases). Germline CDR1 is SGDLS and CDR2 is YYNGEE. V lost 6 bases to trimming and J lost 5 bases, with 17 bases between them. CDR3 length equals 15 residues. The CDR3, as DNA: TGTGCCAGCAACCGGGAGGACAGCTTTACCGGGGAGCTGTTTTTT. Amino acids: CASNREDSFTGELFF.

This clone was observed a handful of times. Different DNA sequences within this sample yield the same CDR3. This chain connects TRBV19 to TRBJ2-5; tentative D call: TRBD2 (5 bases). Germline CDR1 reads LNHDA; CDR2 reads SQIVND (reference sequence). The V gene lost 1 base and the J gene lost 5 bases, with 5 bases spanning the gap. CDR3 length: 12 amino acids. CDR3 residues: CASSIGGETQYF. The CDR3, as DNA: TGTGCCAGTAGTATAGGAGGGGAGACCCAGTACTTC.

The J gene is TRBJ1-4, the V gene TRBV5-1; tentative D call: TRBD1 (5 bases). The V gene's germline CDR1 is SGHRS and CDR2 YFSETQ. Trimming removed 0 bases from V and 5 bases from J, with 8 bases in between. The CDR3 sequence is 14 residues long. The CDR3 coding sequence is TGCGCCAGCAGCTTGGCAGGGTGGAATGAAAAACTGTTTTTT. Its translation is CASSLAGWNEKLFF.

The rearrangement links TRBV6-1 to TRBJ2-5; D unclear. Germline V gene sequence: CDR1 MNHNS, CDR2 SASEGT. The CDR3 extends over 11 amino acids. Trimming stripped 7 bases from V and 5 bases from J, with 8 bases between. CDR3 loop: CASTIRETQYF. DNA of the CDR3: TGTGCCAGCACGATACGGGAGACCCAGTACTTC.

This clone was recorded a few times. CDR3 in amino acids: CASSQADRELYEQYF. The CDR3 bases are TGCGCCAGCAGCCAAGCGGACAGGGAACTTTACGAGCAGTACTTC. The chain has TRBV4-1 and TRBJ2-7, with 8 bases that match TRBD1. Germline V gives CDR1 MGHRA, CDR2 YSYEKL. V trimming: 1 base; J trimming: 4 bases; junction bases outside the gene matches: 6. The CDR3 consists of 15 residues.

The table lists this clone with a few counts. The chain carries TRBV4-1 and TRBJ1-4, with D unresolved. This CDR3 comprises 15 residues. The germline gives CDR1 MGHRA, CDR2 YSYEKL. V lost 3 bases to trimming and J lost 4 bases, with 12 bases between them. The chain's CDR3 is CASSQPRAGNEKLFF. The CDR3, as DNA: TGCGCCAGCAGCCAGCCGCGGGCAGGTAATGAAAAACTGTTTTTT.